These 22 T cell receptor beta chains share one sample of origin, sequenced in a study of T cell repertoires in cytomegalovirus infection. MiXCR, run by TCRdb on the reads, gives a single entry per CDR3 protein. This sample carries approximately 140,000 distinct CDR3 sequences, roughly 9% of them seen once, and the ten largest clones take about a tenth. The sample consisted of PBMCs. The receptors here all came from a human donor in good health (CMV status not recorded). Some clones in this sample may be carry-over from other donors' samples.

This clonotype was picked up many times. The V and J genes are TRBV6-4 and TRBJ1-3; D is uncertain. Germline loops: CDR1 MRHNA, CDR2 SNTAGT. The CDR3 runs 13 residues. The V end lost 0 bases, the J end lost 4 bases, and 4 bases lay between the germline ends. The DNA for the CDR3 is TGTGCCAGCAGTGACTCCGTCGGAAACACCATATATTTT. This gives the protein CASSDSVGNTIYF.

The table lists this clonotype with many counts. The V call is TRBV7-6, the J call TRBJ2-3, with 13 bases lining up with TRBD2. The J segment lost 4 bases and the V segment lost 5 bases, leaving 3 bases of the junction unmatched. Germline V gives CDR1 SGHVS, CDR2 FNYEAQ. The CDR3 loop spans 15 amino acids. CDR3 nucleotide sequence: TGTGCCAGCAGCGTCGGGACTAGCGGGGCAGATACGCAGTATTTT. Residues: CASSVGTSGADTQYF.

This clonotype was seen at least ten times. The chain couples TRBV7-9 to TRBJ1-4; D is ambiguous. There are 12 residues in the CDR3. The V end lost 3 bases, the J end lost 5 bases, and 4 bases lay between the germline ends. The V gene's germline CDR1 is SEHNR and CDR2 FQNEAQ (reference sequence). As DNA, the CDR3 is TGTGCCAGCAGCTTCGCGAATGAAAAACTGTTTTTT. This sequence encodes CASSFANEKLFF.

The table lists this clonotype with many counts. The rearrangement joins TRBV11-3 to TRBJ2-2, with D unresolved. Per the germline V gene, CDR1 is SGHNT and CDR2 is YENEEA. The CDR3 length is 17 residues. V shed 3 bases and J shed 0 bases, with 14 bases lying between them. The CDR3 region is CASSLVVGATNTGELFF. CDR3 bases: TGTGCCAGCAGCTTGGTCGTCGGCGCCACGAACACCGGGGAGCTGTTTTTT.

This clonotype has more than one count but fewer than ten. The rearrangement uses TRBV12-3 or TRBV12-4 and TRBJ2-6; D not resolved. The CDR3 length is 14 residues. The V end lost 6 bases, the J end lost 1 base, and 7 bases lay between the germline ends. CDR3 in DNA: TGTGCCAGCAGGCTTTCTTCTGGGGCCAACGTCCTGACTTTC. This codes for CASRLSSGANVLTF.

The chain uses TRBV20-1 and TRBJ1-3; D gene uncertain. Deletions cut 0 bases from V and 0 bases from J, with 3 bases between. The CDR3 totals 13 residues. CDR1 and CDR2 from the germline V gene are DFQATT and SNEGSKA (reference sequence). CDR3: CSARDPSGNTIYF. CDR3 coding DNA: TGCAGTGCTAGAGATCCCTCTGGAAACACCATATATTTT.

The sample holds many counts of this clonotype. The chain has TRBV12-3 or TRBV12-4 and TRBJ1-2, with D tentatively TRBD1 (5 bases). Between the trimmed V and J ends, which lost 6 bases and 3 bases, there was a span of 17 bases. This CDR3 region has 15 residues. The DNA for the CDR3 is TGTGCCAGCAGCCCCTCCCTGACAGCCCACTATGGCTACACCTTC. It yields the protein CASSPSLTAHYGYTF.

This clonotype was seen at least ten times. The rearrangement links TRBV7-2 to TRBJ1-5; no definite D call. Germline CDR1 reads SGHTA; CDR2 reads FQGNSA. The CDR3 covers 13 residues. V dropped 2 bases and J dropped 3 bases, with 5 bases sitting between them. CDR3 bases: TGTGCCAGCAGCTTAAGATACAATCAGCCCCAGCATTTT. Translating it yields CASSLRYNQPQHF.

There are many counts of this clonotype. The genes are TRBV29-1 and TRBJ2-1; no reliable D call. Trimming shortened V by 0 bases and J by 0 bases, and 12 bases separated the two germline ends. CDR3 size: 16 residues. Germline V CDR1 and CDR2: SQVTM, ANQGSEA. CDR3: CSVEDWQAFSYNEQFF. In nucleotides, the CDR3 is TGCAGCGTTGAAGATTGGCAGGCCTTCTCCTACAATGAGCAGTTCTTC.

This clonotype was recorded many times. This chain joins TRBV19 and TRBJ1-5; 8 nucleotides line up with TRBD1. Germline assignment: CDR1 LNHDA and CDR2 SQIVND (reference sequence). V lost 5 bases to trimming and J lost 5 bases; unmatched junction nucleotides: 2. The CDR3 extends over 13 amino acids. The chain's CDR3 is CASSDRGYQPQHF. In DNA, the CDR3 is TGTGCCAGTAGTGACAGGGGTTATCAGCCCCAGCATTTT.

In its sample, this clonotype was seen many times. This sequence joins TRBV2 and TRBJ2-6, with D possibly being TRBD1 (6 bases). The CDR3 contains 15 residues. Trimming took off 1 base at V and 4 bases at J, with 8 bases between the two ends. Per germline, CDR1 SNHLY and CDR2 FYNNEI. CDR3 amino acids: CASSEGGPGANVLTF. CDR3 DNA: TGTGCCAGCAGTGAAGGGGGGCCCGGGGCCAACGTCCTGACTTTC. Full variable domain (rest looked up from reference TRBV2 and TRBJ2-6): EPEVTQTPSHQVTQMGQEVILRCVPISNHLYFYWYRQILGQKVEFLVSFYNNEISEKSEIFDDQFSVERPDGSNFTLKIRSTKLEDSAMYFCASSEGGPGANVLTFGAGSRLTVL.

This clonotype showed up just a few times. This sequence joins TRBV29-1 and TRBJ2-6, with D hard to call. The CDR3 contains 13 residues. Germline values: CDR1 SQVTM, CDR2 ANQGSEA. V was pared by 1 base and J by 4 bases, with 5 bases between. The DNA for the CDR3 is TGCAGCGTTGAAGGTGCCGGGGCCAACGTCCTGACTTTC. It translates to CSVEGAGANVLTF. Full variable domain (remainder filled in from reference TRBV29-1 and TRBJ2-6): SAVISQKPSRDICQRGTSLTIQCQVDSQVTMMFWYRQQPGQSLTLIATANQGSEATYESGFVIDKFPISRPNLTFSTLTVSNMSPEDSSIYLCSVEGAGANVLTFGAGSRLTVL.

In its sample, this clonotype was seen many times. V usage is TRBV7-2 and J usage is TRBJ1-2; unclear D gene. The CDR3 spans 15 residues. Looked up from germline, CDR1 is SGHTA and CDR2 is FQGNSA. V was clipped by 5 bases and J by 6 bases, with 19 bases between them. The CDR3 loop reads CASSPRRRTEDGYTF. CDR3 in DNA: TGTGCCAGCAGCCCCAGACGGCGCACGGAGGATGGCTACACCTTC.

In its sample, this clonotype was seen many times. The rearrangement links TRBV2 to TRBJ2-5; D might be TRBD1 or TRBD2, each matching 6 bases. Between the trimmed V and J ends, which lost 1 base and 1 base, there was a span of 13 bases. Germline V gives CDR1 SNHLY, CDR2 FYNNEI. The CDR3 has 16 residues. As DNA, the CDR3 is TGTGCCAGCAGTGAAGGAAGGGGGACTGTCCAAGAGACCCAGTACTTC. This sequence encodes CASSEGRGTVQETQYF.

The chain recombines TRBV24-1 with TRBJ2-5; either TRBD1 or TRBD2 may supply D (5 bases each). Trimming took off 9 bases at V and 2 bases at J, with 12 bases between the two ends. This CDR3 is 13 amino acids long. The germline CDR1 and CDR2 sequences are KGHDR and SFDVKD. CDR3 nucleotide sequence: TGTGCCACCGCATCCGGGACGCAAGAGACCCAGTACTTC. Encoded protein: CATASGTQETQYF.

With respect to this clonotype: This sequence may be a read error, since a much larger clone differs from it by one base. The rearrangement uses TRBV20-1 and TRBJ2-3; the D is unclear. The CDR3 runs 13 residues. The ends were cut back, 8 bases at V and 3 bases at J, with 15 bases in the middle. The germline V gene encodes CDR1 DFQATT and CDR2 SNEGSKA (reference sequence). The CDR3 loop reads CSLYRDLTDTQYF. CDR3 nucleotides: TGCAGTCTATACAGAGACTTAACAGATACGCAGTATTTT.

This sequence joins TRBV27 and TRBJ2-1; D is undetermined. This CDR3 spans 14 amino acids. Germline V CDR1 and CDR2: MNHEY, SMNVEV (reference sequence). Trimming removed 10 bases from V and 0 bases from J, with 13 bases in between. CDR3 residues: CATKRESSYNEQFF. CDR3 coding DNA: TGTGCCACCAAGCGAGAGAGCTCCTACAATGAGCAGTTCTTC.

In DNA form, the CDR3 reads TGTGCCAGCAGTACCGGGACAGGGGATGAAAAACTGTTTTTT. Protein sequence: CASSTGTGDEKLFF. This chain uses TRBV2 with TRBJ1-4, with 10 positions matching TRBD1. The CDR3 is made up of 14 amino acids. The trim removed 5 bases at V and 6 bases at J, leaving 3 bases unmatched. CDR1 and CDR2 from the germline V gene are SNHLY and FYNNEI.

This clonotype was detected many times. A much larger clone sits a single nucleotide away, making a read error possible. The chain combines TRBV12-3 or TRBV12-4 with TRBJ1-2; 7 bases align to TRBD1. The CDR3 loop spans 13 amino acids. J was trimmed by 2 bases and V by 6 bases; bases with no gene match: 3. The CDR3 is CASSQDRNYGYTF. The CDR3 nucleotides read TGTGCCAGCAGCCAGGACAGGAACTATGGCTACACCTTC.

There are many counts of this clonotype. The CDR3 bases are TGCAGTGCTAGAGGTCTCACCATGAGAGTGAACACTGAAGCTTTCTTT. Translating it yields CSARGLTMRVNTEAFF. The chain recombines TRBV20-1 with TRBJ1-1; the D is unclear. The CDR3 is 16 residues long. CDR1 and CDR2 from the germline V gene are DFQATT and SNEGSKA (reference sequence). Trimming left V 1 base short and J 0 bases short, with 15 bases between.

V is TRBV5-6 and J is TRBJ2-3, with a weak D call TRBD2 (5 bases). CDR1 is SGHDT, CDR2 YYEEEE, per germline. This CDR3 has 12 residues. V was pared by 4 bases and J by 3 bases, with 6 bases between. For the CDR3, the DNA is TGTGCCAGCAGCCCGGGAACAGATACGCAGTATTTT. Translating gives CASSPGTDTQYF.

This clonotype was picked up many times. The chain carries TRBV4-1 and TRBJ2-7; 10 bases align to TRBD2. The germline gives CDR1 MGHRA, CDR2 YSYEKL. This CDR3 region has 16 residues. V dropped 1 base and J dropped 3; count of bases not matched to a gene: 6. The CDR3, as DNA: TGCGCCAGCAGCCAAGTCGGAGCGGGGGGGGGCTACGAGCAGTACTTC. It translates to CASSQVGAGGGYEQYF.